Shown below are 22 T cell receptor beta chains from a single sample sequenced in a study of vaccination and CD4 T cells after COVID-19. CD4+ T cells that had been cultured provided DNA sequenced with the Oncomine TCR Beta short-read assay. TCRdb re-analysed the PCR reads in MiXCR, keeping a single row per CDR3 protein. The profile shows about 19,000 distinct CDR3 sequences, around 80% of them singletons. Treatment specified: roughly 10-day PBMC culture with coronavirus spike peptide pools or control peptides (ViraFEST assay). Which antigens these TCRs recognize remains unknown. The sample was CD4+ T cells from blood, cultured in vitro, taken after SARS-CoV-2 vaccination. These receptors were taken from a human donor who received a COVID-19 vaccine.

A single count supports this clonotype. The chain's CDR3 is CATKGVTQETQYF. Here the CDR3 DNA reads TGTGCCACCAAAGGGGTAACCCAAGAGACCCAGTACTTC. The chain uses TRBV10-3 and TRBJ2-5, with D possibly matching TRBD1 (5 bases). The CDR3 sequence is 13 residues long. Trimming cost V 10 bases and J 1 base, with 13 bases left between them. Germline values: CDR1 ENHRY, CDR2 SYGVKD.

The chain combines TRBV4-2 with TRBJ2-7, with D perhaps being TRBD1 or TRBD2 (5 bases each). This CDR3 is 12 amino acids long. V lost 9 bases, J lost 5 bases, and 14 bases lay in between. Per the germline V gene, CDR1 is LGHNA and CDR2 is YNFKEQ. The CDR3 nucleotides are TGTGCCAGTAGCGCAGGGTTCAACGAGCAGTACTTC. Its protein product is CASSAGFNEQYF.

CDR3 DNA sequence: TGTGCCAGCAGTGAACGCTGGAGCCCCGTGAGGGGCTATGGCTACACCTTC. Protein product: CASSERWSPVRGYGYTF. The rearrangement joins TRBV6-1 to TRBJ1-2; maybe TRBD1 (5 bases). With 2 bases removed from V and 4 bases from J, the gap between germline ends came to 20 bases. Germline CDR1 is MNHNS and CDR2 is SASEGT. This CDR3 region has 17 residues.

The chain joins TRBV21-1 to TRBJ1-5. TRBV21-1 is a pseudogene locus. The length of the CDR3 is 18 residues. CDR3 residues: CASSTGLHPEYSNQPQHF. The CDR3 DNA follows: TGTGCCAGCAGCACAGGACTCCACCCCGAGTATAGCAATCAGCCCCAGCATTTT.

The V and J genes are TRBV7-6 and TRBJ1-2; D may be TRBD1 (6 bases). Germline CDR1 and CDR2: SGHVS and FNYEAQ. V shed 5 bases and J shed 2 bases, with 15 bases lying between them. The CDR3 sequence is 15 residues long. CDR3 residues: CASSNLQGRNYGYTF. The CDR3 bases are TGTGCCAGCAGCAACTTACAGGGTCGGAACTATGGCTACACCTTC.

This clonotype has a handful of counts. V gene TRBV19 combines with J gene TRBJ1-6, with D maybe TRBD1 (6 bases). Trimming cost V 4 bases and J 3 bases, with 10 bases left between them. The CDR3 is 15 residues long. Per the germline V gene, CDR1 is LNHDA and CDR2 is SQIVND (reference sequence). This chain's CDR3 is CASSRRQDYNSPLHF. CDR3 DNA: TGTGCCAGTAGTAGACGACAGGACTATAATTCACCCCTCCACTTT.

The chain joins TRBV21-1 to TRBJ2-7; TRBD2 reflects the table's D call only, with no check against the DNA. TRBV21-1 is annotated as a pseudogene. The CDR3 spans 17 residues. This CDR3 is CASSKMTSGGYCNEQYF. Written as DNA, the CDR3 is TGTGCCAGCAGCAAAATGACTAGCGGGGGGTATTGCAACGAGCAGTACTTC.

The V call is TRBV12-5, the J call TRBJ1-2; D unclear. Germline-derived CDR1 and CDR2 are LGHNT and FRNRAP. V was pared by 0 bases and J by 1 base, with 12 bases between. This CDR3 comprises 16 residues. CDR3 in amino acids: CASGLVLGRDNYGYTF. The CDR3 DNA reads TGTGCTAGTGGTTTGGTACTCGGCCGAGATAACTATGGCTACACCTTC.

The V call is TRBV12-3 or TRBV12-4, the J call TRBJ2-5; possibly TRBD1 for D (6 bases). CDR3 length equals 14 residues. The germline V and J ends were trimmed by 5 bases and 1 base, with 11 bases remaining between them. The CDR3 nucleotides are TGTGCCAGCAGTAGCCACAGGGCCCAAGAGACCCAGTACTTC. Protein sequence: CASSSHRAQETQYF.

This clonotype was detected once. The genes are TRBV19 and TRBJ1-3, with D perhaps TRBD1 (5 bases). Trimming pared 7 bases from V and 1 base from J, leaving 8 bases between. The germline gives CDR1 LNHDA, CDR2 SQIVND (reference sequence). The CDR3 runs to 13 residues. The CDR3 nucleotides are TGTGCCAGTATCGGGACGTCTGGAAACACCATATATTTT. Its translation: CASIGTSGNTIYF.

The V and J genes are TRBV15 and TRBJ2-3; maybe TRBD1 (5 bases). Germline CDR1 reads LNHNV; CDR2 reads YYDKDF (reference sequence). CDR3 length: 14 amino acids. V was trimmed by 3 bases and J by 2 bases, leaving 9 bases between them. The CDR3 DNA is TGTGCCACCAGCAGGACAGTTCTCACAGATACGCAGTATTTT. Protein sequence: CATSRTVLTDTQYF.

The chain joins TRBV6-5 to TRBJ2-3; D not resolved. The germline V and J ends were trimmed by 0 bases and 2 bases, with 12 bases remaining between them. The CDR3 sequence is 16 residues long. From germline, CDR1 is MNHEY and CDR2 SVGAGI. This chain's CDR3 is CASSYSPTASTDTQYF. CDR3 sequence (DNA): TGTGCCAGCAGTTACTCCCCAACAGCTTCCACAGATACGCAGTATTTT.

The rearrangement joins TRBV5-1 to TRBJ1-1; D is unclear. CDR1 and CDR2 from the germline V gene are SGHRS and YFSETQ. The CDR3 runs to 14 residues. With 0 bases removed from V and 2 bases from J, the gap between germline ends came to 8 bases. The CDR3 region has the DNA TGCGCCAGCAGCTTGGCGGGTACTAACACTGAAGCTTTCTTT. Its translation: CASSLAGTNTEAFF.

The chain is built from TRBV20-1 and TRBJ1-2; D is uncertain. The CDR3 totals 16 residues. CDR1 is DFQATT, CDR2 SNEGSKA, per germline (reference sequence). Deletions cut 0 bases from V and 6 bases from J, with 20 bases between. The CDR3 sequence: CSARDHGSTKDDGYTF. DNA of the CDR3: TGCAGTGCTAGAGATCATGGGTCCACGAAGGATGATGGCTACACCTTC.

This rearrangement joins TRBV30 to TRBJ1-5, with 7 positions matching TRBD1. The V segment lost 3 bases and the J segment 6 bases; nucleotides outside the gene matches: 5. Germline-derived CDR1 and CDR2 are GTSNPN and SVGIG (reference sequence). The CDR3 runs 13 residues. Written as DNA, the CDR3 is TGTGCCTGGAGATCAGGGGGGACTCAGCCCCAGCATTTT. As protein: CAWRSGGTQPQHF.

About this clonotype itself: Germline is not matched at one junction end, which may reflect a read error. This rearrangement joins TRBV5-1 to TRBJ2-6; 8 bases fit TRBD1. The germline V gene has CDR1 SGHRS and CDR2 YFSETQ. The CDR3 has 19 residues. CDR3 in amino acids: CANSSTGAPTPPGANVLTF. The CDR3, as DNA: TGCGCCAACAGCTCGACAGGGGCGCCTACGCCGCCTGGGGCCAACGTCCTGACTTTC.

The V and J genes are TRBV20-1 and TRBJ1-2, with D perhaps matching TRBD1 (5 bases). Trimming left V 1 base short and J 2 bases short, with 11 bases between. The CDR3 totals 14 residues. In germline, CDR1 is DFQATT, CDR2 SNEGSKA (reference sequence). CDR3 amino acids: CSARVTGVNYGYTF. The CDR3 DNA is TGCAGTGCTAGAGTAACGGGGGTAAACTATGGCTACACCTTC.

CDR3 residues: CSAGRDTDLEEKLFF. CDR3 nucleotide sequence: TGCAGTGCCGGCCGGGACACCGACCTTGAGGAAAAACTGTTTTTT. The chain employs TRBV20-1 and TRBJ1-4; tentative D call: TRBD1 (6 bases). CDR1 and CDR2 from the germline V gene are DFQATT and SNEGSKA (reference sequence). CDR3 length equals 15 residues. V was pared by 6 bases and J by 8 bases, with 22 bases between.

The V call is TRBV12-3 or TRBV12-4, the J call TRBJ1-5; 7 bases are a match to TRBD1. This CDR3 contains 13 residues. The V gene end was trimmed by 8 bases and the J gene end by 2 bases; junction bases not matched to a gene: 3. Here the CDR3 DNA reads TGTGCCAGCCAGCAGGGGGGCAATCAGCCCCAGCATTTT. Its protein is CASQQGGNQPQHF.

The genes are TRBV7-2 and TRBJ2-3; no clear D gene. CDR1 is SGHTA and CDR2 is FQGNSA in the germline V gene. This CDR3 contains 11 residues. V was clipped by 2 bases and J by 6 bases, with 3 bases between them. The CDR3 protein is CASSLSDTQYF. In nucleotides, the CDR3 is TGTGCCAGCAGCTTATCGGATACGCAGTATTTT.

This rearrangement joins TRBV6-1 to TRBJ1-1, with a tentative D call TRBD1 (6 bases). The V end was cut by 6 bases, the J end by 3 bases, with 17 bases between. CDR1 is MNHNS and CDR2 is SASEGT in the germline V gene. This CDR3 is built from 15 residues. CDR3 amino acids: CASSFWGREDTEAFF. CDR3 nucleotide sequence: TGTGCCAGCAGCTTTTGGGGGCGGGAGGACACTGAAGCTTTCTTT.

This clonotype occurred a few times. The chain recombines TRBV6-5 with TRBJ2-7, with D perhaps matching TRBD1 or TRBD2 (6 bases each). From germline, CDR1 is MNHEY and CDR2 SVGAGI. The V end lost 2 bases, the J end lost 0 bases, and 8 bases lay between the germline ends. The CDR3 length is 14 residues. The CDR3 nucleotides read TGTGCCAGCAGTTACGAGGGGGGCTCCTACGAGCAGTACTTC. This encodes CASSYEGGSYEQYF.